Sequencing of this T cell receptor (beta chain) was carried out in a study of immune characterization of retroperitoneal liposarcoma. TCRdb recomputed calls from the PCR reads with MiXCR, one row per CDR3 protein. The profile covers 3,000 or so distinct CDR3 sequences, with roughly 39% appearing a single time and around two fifths taken by the ten largest. This clonotype is classed as medium-sized. The CDR3 contains 13 residues. V lost 6 bases and J lost 1; bases outside the gene matches: 3. The sample comprised tumor tissue. The V gene is TRBV12-3 or TRBV12-4, the J gene TRBJ2-7, with 7 positions matching TRBD1. The TCR comes from a male donor with retroperitoneal liposarcoma. The CDR3 sequence is CASSQTGSYEQYF. The CDR3 DNA sequence: TGTGCCAGCAGCCAGACAGGGTCCTACGAGCAGTACTTC.